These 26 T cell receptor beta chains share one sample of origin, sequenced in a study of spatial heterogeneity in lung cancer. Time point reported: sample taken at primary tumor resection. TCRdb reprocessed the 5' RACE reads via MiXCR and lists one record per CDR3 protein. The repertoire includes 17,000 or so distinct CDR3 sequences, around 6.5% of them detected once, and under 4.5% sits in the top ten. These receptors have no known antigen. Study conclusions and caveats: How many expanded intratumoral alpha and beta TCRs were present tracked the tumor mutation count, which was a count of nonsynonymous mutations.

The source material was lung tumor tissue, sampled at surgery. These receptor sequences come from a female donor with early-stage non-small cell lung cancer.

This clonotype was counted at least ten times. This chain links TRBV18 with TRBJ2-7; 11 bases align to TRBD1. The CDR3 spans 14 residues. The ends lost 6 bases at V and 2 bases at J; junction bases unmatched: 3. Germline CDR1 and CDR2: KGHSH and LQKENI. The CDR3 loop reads CASSPGQGAYEQYF. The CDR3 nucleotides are TGTGCCAGCTCGCCGGGACAGGGGGCCTACGAGCAGTACTTC.

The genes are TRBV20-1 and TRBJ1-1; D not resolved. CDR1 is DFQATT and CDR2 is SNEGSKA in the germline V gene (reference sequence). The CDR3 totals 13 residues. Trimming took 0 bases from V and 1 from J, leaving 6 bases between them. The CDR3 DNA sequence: TGCAGTGCTAGAGAATCCGGGAACACTGAAGCTTTCTTT. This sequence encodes CSARESGNTEAFF.

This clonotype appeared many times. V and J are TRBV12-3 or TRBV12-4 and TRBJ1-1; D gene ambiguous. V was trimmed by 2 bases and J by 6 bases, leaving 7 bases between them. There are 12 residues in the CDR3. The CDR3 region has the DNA TGTGCCAGCAGTTTACGGGATTCTGAAGCTTTCTTT. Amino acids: CASSLRDSEAFF.

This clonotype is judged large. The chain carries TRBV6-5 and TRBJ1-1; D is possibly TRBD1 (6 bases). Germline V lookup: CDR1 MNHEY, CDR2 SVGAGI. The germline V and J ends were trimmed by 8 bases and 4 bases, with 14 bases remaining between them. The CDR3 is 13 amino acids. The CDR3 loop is CASCKQGSTEAFF. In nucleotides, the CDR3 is TGTGCCAGCTGTAAACAGGGAAGCACTGAAGCTTTCTTT.

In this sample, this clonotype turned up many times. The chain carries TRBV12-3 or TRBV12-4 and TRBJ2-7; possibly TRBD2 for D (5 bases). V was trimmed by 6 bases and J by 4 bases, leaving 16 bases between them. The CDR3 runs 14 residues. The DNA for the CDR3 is TGTGCCAGCAGGAGGGCAGGCCAGCAGTACGAGCAGTACTTC. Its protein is CASRRAGQQYEQYF.

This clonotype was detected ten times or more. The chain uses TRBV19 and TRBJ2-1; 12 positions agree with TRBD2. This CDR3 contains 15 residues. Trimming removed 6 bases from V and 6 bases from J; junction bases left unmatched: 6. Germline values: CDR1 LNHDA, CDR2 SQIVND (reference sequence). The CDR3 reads CASSRTSGTRNEQFF. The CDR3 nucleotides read TGTGCCAGTAGCAGGACTAGCGGGACCCGCAATGAGCAGTTCTTC.

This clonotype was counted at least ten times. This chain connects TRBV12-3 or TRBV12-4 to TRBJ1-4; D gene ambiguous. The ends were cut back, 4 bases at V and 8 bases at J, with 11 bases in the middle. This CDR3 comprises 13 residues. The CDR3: CASSSTVGEKLFF. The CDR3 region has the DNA TGTGCCAGCAGTTCAACGGTCGGGGAAAAACTGTTTTTT.

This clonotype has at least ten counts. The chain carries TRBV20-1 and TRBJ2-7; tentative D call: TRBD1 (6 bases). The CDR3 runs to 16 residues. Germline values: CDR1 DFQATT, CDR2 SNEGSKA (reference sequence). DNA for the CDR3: TGCAGACAATTGAGGCAGGGGCCGATTTTGTGTAGGGAGCAGTACTTC. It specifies CRQLRQGPILCREQYF.

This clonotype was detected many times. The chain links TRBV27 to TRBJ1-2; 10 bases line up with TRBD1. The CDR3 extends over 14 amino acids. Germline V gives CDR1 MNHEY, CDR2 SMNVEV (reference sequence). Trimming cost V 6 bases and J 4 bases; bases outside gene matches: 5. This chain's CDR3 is CASRLGTGAYGYTF. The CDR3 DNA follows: TGTGCCAGCAGACTCGGGACAGGGGCCTATGGCTACACCTTC.

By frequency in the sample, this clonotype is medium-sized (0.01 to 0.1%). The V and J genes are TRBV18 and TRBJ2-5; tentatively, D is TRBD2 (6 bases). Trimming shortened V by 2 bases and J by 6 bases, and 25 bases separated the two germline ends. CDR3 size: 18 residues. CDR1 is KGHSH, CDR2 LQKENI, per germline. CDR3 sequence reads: CASSPMTEGRAWAQTQYF. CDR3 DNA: TGTGCCAGCTCACCAATGACGGAGGGACGAGCGTGGGCCCAGACCCAGTACTTC. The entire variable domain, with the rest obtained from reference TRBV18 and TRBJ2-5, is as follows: NAGVMQNPRHLVRRRGQEARLRCSPMKGHSHVYWYRQLPEEGLKFMVYLQKENIIDESGMPKERFSAEFPKEGPSILRIQQVVRGDSAAYFCASSPMTEGRAWAQTQYFGPGTRLLVL.

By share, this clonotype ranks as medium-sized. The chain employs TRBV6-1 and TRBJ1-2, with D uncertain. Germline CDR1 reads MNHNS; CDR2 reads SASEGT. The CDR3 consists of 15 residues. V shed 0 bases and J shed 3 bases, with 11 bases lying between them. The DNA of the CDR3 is TGTGCCAGCAGTGAAGCGCGTTCCAGCTACTATGGCTACACCTTC. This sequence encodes CASSEARSSYYGYTF.

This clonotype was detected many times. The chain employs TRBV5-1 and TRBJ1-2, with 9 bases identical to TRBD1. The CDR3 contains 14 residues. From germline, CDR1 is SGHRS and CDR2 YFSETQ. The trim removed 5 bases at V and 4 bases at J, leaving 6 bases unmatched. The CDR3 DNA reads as TGCGCCAGCAGGCGGACAGGGGATCCCTATGGCTACACCTTC. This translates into CASRRTGDPYGYTF.

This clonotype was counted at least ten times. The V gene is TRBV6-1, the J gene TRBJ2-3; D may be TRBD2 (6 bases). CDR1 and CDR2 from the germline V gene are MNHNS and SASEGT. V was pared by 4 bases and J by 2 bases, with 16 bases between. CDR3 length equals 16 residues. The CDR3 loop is CASSARTIANTDTQYF. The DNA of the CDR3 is TGTGCCAGCAGTGCGAGGACTATTGCAAACACAGATACGCAGTATTTT.

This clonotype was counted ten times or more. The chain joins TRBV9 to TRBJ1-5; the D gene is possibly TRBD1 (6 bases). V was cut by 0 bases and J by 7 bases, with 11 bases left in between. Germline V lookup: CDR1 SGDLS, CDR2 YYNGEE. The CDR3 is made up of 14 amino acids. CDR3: CASSVGQAGQPQHF. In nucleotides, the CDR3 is TGTGCCAGCAGCGTAGGACAGGCGGGGCAGCCCCAGCATTTT.

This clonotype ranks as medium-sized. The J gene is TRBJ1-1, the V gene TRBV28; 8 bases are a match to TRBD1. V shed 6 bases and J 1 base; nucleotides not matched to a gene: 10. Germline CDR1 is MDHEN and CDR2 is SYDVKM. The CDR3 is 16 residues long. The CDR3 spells CASSTTGTGTNTEAFF. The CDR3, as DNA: TGTGCCAGCAGCACTACCGGGACAGGAACGAACACTGAAGCTTTCTTT.

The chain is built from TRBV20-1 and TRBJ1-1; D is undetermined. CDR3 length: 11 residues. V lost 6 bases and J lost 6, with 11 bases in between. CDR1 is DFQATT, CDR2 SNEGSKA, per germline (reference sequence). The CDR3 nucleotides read TGCAGTGCAACCGGGCAACCTGAAGCTTTCTTT. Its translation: CSATGQPEAFF.

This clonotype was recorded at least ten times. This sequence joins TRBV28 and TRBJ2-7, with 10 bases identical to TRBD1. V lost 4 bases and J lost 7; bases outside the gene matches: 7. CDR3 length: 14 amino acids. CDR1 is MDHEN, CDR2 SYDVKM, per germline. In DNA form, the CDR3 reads TGTGCCAGCAGTTACTCGGGACAGGGGTGGGAGCAGTACTTC. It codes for CASSYSGQGWEQYF.

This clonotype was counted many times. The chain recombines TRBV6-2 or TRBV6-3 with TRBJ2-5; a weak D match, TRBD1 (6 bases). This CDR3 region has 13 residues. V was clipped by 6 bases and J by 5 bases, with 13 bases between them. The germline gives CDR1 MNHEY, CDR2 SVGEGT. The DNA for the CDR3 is TGTGCCAGCAGGGACGGACAGCGGGAGACCCAGTACTTC. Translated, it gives CASRDGQRETQYF.

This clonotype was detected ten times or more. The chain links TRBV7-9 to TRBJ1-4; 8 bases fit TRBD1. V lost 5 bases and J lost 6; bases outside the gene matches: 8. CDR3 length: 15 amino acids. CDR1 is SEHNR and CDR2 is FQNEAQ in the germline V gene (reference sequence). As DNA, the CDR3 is TGTGCCAGCAGCCCGAGGGACAGGACCGATGAAAAACTGTTTTTT. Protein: CASSPRDRTDEKLFF.

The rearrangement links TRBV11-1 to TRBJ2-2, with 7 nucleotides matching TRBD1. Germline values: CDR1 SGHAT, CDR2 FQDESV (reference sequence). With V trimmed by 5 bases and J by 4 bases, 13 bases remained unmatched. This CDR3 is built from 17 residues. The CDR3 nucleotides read TGTGCCAGCAGCCCCCCTCCCTGGACAGGAAGCACCGGGGAGCTGTTTTTT. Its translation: CASSPPPWTGSTGELFF.

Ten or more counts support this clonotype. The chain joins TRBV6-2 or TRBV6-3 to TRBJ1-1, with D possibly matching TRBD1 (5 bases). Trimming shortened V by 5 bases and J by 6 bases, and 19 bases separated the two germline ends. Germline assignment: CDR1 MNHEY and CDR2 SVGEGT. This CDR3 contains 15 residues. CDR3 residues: CASSEPGRVIPEAFF. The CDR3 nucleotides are TGTGCCAGCAGTGAACCCGGCAGGGTAATCCCTGAAGCTTTCTTT.

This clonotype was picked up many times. DNA for the CDR3: TGTGCCAGCAGTTACTCCCCCGGAATAGGGCAGCCCCAGCATTTT. It is translated as CASSYSPGIGQPQHF. This chain joins TRBV6-5 and TRBJ1-5; D call uncertain. Germline V gene lookup returns CDR1 MNHEY and CDR2 SVGAGI. CDR3 length: 15 amino acids. V shed 0 bases and J shed 7 bases, with 13 bases lying between them.

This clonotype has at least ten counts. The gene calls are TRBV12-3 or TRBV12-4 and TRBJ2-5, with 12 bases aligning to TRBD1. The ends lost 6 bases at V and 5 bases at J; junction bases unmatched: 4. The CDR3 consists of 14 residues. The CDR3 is CASRGTGGGETQYF. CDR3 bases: TGTGCCAGCAGAGGGACAGGGGGCGGTGAGACCCAGTACTTC.

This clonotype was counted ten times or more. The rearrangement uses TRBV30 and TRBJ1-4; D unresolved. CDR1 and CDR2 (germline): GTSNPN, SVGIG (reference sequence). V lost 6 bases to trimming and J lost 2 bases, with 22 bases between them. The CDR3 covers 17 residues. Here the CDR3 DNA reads TGTGCCTGCCTCCCGGAGTTTGAGGTGCCGACTAATGAAAAACTGTTTTTT. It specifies CACLPEFEVPTNEKLFF.

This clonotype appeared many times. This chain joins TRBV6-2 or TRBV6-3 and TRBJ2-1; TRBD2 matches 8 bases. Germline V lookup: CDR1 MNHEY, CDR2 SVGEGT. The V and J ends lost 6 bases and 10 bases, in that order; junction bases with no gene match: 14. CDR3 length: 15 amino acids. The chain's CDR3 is CASRPAGAGVGEQFF. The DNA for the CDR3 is TGTGCCAGCAGACCAGCGGGAGCGGGGGTTGGGGAGCAGTTCTTC.

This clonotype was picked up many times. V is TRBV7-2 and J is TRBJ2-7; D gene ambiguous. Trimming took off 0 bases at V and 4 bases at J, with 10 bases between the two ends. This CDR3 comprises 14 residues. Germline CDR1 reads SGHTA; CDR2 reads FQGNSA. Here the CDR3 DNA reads TGTGCCAGCAGCTTAGCCAGCCGCCGGTACGAGCAGTACTTC. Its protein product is CASSLASRRYEQYF.